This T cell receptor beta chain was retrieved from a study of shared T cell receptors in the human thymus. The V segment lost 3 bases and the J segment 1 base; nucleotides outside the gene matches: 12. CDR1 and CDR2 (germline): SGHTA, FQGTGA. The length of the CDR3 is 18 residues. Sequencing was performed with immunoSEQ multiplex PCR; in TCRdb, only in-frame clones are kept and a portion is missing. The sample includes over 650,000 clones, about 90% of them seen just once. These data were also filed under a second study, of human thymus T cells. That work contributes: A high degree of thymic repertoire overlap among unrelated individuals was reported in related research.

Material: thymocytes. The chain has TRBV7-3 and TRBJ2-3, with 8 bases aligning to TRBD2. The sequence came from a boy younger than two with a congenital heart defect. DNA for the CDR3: TGTGCCAGCAGCTTCGGGACTAGGGGTACGGCTGGCACAGATACGCAGTATTTT. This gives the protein CASSFGTRGTAGTDTQYF. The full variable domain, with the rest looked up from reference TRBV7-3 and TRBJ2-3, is GAGVSQTPSNKVTEKGKYVELRCDPISGHTALYWYRQSLGQGPEFLIYFQGTGAADDSGLPNDRFFAVRPEGSVSTLKIQRTERGDSAVYLCASSFGTRGTAGTDTQYFGPGTRLTVL.